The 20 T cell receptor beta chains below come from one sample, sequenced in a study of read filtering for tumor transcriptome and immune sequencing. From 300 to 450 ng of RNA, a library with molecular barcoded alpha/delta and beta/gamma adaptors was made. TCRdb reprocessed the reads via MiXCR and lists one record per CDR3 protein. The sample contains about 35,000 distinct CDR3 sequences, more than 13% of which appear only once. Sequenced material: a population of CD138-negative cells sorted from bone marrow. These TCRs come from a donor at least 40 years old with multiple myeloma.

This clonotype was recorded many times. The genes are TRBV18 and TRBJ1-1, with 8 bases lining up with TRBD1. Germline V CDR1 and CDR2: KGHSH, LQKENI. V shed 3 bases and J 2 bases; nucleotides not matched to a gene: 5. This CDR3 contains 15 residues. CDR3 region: CASSPWTGLNTEAFF. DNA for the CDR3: TGTGCCAGCTCACCCTGGACAGGGCTAAACACTGAAGCTTTCTTT.

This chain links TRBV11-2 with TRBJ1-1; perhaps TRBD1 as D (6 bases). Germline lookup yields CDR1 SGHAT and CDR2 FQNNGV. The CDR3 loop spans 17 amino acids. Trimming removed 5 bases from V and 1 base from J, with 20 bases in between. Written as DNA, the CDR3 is TGTGCCAGCAGCCCCAGGACAGTGGGCTGGGGGAACACTGAAGCTTTCTTT. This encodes CASSPRTVGWGNTEAFF.

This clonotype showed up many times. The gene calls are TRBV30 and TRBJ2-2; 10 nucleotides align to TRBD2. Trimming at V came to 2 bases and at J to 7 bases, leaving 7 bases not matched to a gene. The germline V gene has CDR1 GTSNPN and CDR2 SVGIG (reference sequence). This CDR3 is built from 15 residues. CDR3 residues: CAWSLTSGIGGELFF. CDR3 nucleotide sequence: TGTGCCTGGAGTCTAACTAGCGGGATTGGCGGGGAGCTGTTTTTT.

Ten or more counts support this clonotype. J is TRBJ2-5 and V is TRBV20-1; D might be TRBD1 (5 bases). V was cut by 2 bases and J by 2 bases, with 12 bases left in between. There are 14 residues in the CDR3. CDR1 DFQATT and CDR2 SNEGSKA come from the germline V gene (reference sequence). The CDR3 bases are TGCAGTGCTAGATCTGGGGCGGTGCAAGAGACCCAGTACTTC. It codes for CSARSGAVQETQYF.

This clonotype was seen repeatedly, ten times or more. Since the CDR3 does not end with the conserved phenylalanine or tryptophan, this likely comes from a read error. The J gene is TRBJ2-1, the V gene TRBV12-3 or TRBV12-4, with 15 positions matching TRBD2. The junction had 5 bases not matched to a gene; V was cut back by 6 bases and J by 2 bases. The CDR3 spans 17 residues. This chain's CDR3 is CASSPGLAGGPYNEQFL. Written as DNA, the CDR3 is TGTGCCAGCAGCCCGGGACTAGCGGGAGGACCCTACAATGAGCAGTTCCTC.

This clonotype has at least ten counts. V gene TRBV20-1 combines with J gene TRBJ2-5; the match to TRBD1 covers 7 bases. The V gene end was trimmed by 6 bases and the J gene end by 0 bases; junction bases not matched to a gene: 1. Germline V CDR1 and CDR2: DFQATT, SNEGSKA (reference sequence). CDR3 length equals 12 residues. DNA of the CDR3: TGCAGTGCGGACAGGTACCAAGAGACCCAGTACTTC. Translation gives CSADRYQETQYF.

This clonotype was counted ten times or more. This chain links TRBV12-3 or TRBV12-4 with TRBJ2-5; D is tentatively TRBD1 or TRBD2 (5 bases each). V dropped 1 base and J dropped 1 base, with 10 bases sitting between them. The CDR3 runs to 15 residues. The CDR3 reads CASSLGGSGQETQYF. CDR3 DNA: TGTGCCAGCAGTTTAGGGGGGTCAGGCCAAGAGACCCAGTACTTC.

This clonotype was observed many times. This CDR3 reads CASSLSEGRNEQFF. In nucleotides, the CDR3 is TGCGCCAGCAGCCTTTCCGAGGGGCGGAATGAGCAGTTCTTC. This chain links TRBV4-1 with TRBJ2-1; either TRBD1 or TRBD2 may supply D (5 bases each). The germline V gene encodes CDR1 MGHRA and CDR2 YSYEKL. The CDR3 is made up of 14 amino acids. Trimming removed 4 bases at V and 7 bases at J, with 14 bases between.

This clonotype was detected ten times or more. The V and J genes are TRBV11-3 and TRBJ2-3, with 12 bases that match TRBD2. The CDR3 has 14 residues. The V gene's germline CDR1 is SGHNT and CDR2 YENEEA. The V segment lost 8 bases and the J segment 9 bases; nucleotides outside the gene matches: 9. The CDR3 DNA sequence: TGTGCCAGCGGAACTAGCGGGGGGAAGGTGACGCAGTATTTT. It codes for CASGTSGGKVTQYF.

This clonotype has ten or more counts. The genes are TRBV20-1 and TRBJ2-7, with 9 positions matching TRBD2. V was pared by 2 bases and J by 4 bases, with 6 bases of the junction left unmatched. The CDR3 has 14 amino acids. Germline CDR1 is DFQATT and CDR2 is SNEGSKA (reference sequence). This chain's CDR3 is CSARKVAGVYEQYF. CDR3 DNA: TGCAGTGCTAGAAAGGTAGCGGGAGTGTACGAGCAGTACTTC.

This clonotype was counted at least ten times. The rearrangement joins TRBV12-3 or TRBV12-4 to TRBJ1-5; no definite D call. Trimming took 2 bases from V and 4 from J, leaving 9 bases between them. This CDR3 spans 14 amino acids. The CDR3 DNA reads TGTGCCAGCAGTTTAAGTTGGTCTAATCAGCCCCAGCATTTT. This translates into CASSLSWSNQPQHF.

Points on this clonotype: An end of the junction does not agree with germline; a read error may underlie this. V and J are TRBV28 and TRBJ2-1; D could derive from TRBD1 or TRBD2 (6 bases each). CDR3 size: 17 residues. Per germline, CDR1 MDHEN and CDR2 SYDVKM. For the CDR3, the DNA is TGTCCCAGCAGACTTCTGGACCGGAGGGGGACCCACAATGAGCAGTTCTTC. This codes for CPSRLLDRRGTHNEQFF.

CDR3 in DNA: TGCGCCAGCAGCGGAGGACAGGGAGTGTGGGCCAAAAACATTCAGTACTTC. Residues: CASSGGQGVWAKNIQYF. The gene calls are TRBV5-1 and TRBJ2-4; the match to TRBD1 covers 8 bases. J lost 1 base, V lost 4 bases, and 10 bases had no gene match. Germline V gene data show CDR1 as SGHRS and CDR2 as YFSETQ. This CDR3 has 17 residues.

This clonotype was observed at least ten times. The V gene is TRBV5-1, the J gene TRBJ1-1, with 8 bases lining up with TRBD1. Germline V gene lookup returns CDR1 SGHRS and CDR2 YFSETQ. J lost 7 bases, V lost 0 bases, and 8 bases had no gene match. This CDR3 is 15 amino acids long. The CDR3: CASSLEGRGLDEAFF. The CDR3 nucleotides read TGCGCCAGCAGCTTGGAGGGCAGGGGGCTGGATGAAGCTTTCTTT.

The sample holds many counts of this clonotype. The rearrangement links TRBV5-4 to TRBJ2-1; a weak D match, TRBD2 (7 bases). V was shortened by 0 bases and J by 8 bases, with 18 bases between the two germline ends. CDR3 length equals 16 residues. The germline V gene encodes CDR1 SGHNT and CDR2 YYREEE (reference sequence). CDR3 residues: CASSLGGGQLLHEQFF. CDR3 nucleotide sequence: TGTGCCAGCAGCTTGGGGGGGGGCCAACTATTACATGAGCAGTTCTTC.

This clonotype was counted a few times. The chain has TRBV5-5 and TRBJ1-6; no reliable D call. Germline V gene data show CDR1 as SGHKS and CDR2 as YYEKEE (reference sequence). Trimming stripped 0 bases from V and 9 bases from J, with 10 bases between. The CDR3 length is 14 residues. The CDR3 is CASSLDSFGSPLHF. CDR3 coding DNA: TGTGCCAGCAGCTTGGACAGTTTCGGTTCACCCCTCCACTTT.

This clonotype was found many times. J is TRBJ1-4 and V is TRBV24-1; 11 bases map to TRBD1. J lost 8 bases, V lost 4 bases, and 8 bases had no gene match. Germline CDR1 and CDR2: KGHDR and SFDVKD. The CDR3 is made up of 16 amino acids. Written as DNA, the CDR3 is TGTGCCACCAGTGACTCGGGACAGGGGGGAGAGGAAAAACTGTTTTTT. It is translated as CATSDSGQGGEEKLFF.

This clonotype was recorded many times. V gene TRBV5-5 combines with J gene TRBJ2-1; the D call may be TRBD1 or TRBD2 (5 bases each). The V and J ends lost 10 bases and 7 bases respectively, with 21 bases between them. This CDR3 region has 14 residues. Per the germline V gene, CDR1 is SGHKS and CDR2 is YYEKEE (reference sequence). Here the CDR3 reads CASTRAGTRNEQFF. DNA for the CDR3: TGTGCCTCAACCCGGGCAGGGACCCGAAATGAGCAGTTCTTC.

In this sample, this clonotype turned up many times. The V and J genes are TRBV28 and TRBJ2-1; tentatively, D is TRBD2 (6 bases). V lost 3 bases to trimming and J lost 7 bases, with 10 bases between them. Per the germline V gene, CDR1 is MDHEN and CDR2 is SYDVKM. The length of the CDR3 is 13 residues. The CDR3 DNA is TGTGCCAGCAGTTTCCCGGGGGTAAATGAGCAGTTCTTC. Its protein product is CASSFPGVNEQFF.

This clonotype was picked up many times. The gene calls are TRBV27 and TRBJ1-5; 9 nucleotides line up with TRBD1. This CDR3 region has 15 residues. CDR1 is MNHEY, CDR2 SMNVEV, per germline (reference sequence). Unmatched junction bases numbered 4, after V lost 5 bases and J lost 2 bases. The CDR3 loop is CASSTRTGGNQPQHF. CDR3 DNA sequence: TGTGCCAGCAGTACGCGGACAGGGGGCAATCAGCCCCAGCATTTT.